This passage covers 10 T cell receptor beta chains from one sample sequenced in a study of T cells after yellow fever vaccination. TCRdb reprocessed the 5' RACE reads with MiXCR, giving one entry per CDR3 protein. The table has about 73,000 distinct CDR3 sequences, around 7.3% seen once. The sequences come from CD8+ T cells sorted from PBMCs, collected on the day of the yellow fever booster vaccination. The receptors come from a man aged 25-45 years who received the YFV17D yellow fever vaccine.

This clonotype turned up a few times. This sequence joins TRBV27 and TRBJ2-1; D is undetermined. V lost 10 bases and J 0 bases, leaving 7 bases between the germline ends. Germline CDR1 is MNHEY and CDR2 is SMNVEV (reference sequence). This CDR3 spans 12 amino acids. This CDR3 reads CATCDSYNEQFF. As DNA, the CDR3 is TGTGCCACCTGCGACTCCTACAATGAGCAGTTCTTC.

This clonotype was seen only once. V and J are TRBV12-3 or TRBV12-4 and TRBJ2-1; 7 nucleotides match TRBD2. CDR3 size: 17 residues. J was trimmed by 1 base and V by 5 bases; bases with no gene match: 11. Written as DNA, the CDR3 is TGTGCCAGCAGTCTCCTGACTAGCTGGGTATCCTACAATGAGCAGTTCTTC. This sequence encodes CASSLLTSWVSYNEQFF.

The V and J genes are TRBV6-1 and TRBJ1-2; D may be TRBD1 (6 bases). CDR3 length: 13 residues. The germline V gene has CDR1 MNHNS and CDR2 SASEGT. The ends were cut back, 5 bases at V and 8 bases at J, with 15 bases in the middle. For the CDR3, the DNA is TGTGCCAGCAGTCGAACAGGGTCGGACGGCTACACCTTC. It specifies CASSRTGSDGYTF.

This clonotype was seen a handful of times. V gene TRBV29-1 combines with J gene TRBJ2-7; possibly TRBD2 for D (6 bases). Trimming stripped 4 bases from V and 3 bases from J, with 10 bases between. CDR1 and CDR2 from the germline V gene are SQVTM and ANQGSEA. This CDR3 is built from 12 residues. CDR3 amino acids: CSVVGGNYEQYF. CDR3 DNA: TGCAGCGTTGTGGGGGGAAACTACGAGCAGTACTTC.

This clonotype was detected only a few times. This rearrangement joins TRBV9 to TRBJ2-7; D ambiguous. The CDR3 runs to 14 residues. The germline CDR1 and CDR2 sequences are SGDLS and YYNGEE. Trimming stripped 0 bases from V and 3 bases from J, with 10 bases between. The CDR3 region has the DNA TGTGCCAGCAGCGTAGACGGCAGCCTCTACGAGCAGTACTTC. It translates to CASSVDGSLYEQYF.

The chain recombines TRBV3-1 with TRBJ2-5; the D is unclear. Per germline, CDR1 LGHDT and CDR2 YNNKEL (reference sequence). CDR3 length: 14 amino acids. V was clipped by 0 bases and J by 4 bases, with 9 bases between them. The CDR3 DNA reads as TGTGCCAGCAGCCAAGAGACGAAACGAGAGACCCAGTACTTC. It is translated as CASSQETKRETQYF.

The V gene is TRBV21-1, the J gene TRBJ2-1; the table's D call, TRBD1, was not checked against the DNA. TRBV21-1 is marked as a pseudogene. CDR3 size: 15 residues. For the CDR3, the DNA is TGTGCCAGCAGCGTAACCCGCGCAGGGGGCTCAGGGCAGTTCTTC. Amino acids: CASSVTRAGGSGQFF.

V and J are TRBV21-1 and TRBJ2-7; TRBD2 was called by the table and not checked on the DNA. TRBV21-1 is classified as a pseudogene. CDR3 length: 12 residues. For the CDR3, the DNA is TGTGCCAGCAGCAAAATAGTCGACGAGCAGTACTTC. Its protein is CASSKIVDEQYF.

This clonotype was found a few times. The chain joins TRBV6-1 to TRBJ2-7; D is ambiguous. The V end lost 2 bases, the J end lost 4 bases, and 6 bases lay between the germline ends. Germline V lookup: CDR1 MNHNS, CDR2 SASEGT. CDR3 length: 12 residues. This CDR3 is CASSEIGYEQYF. Here the CDR3 DNA reads TGTGCCAGCAGTGAAATCGGGTACGAGCAGTACTTC.

The sample holds a few counts of this clonotype. The chain recombines TRBV6-5 with TRBJ2-7; weak D call: TRBD2 (5 bases). The V gene lost 7 bases and the J gene lost 0 bases, with 10 bases spanning the gap. Germline V gene sequence: CDR1 MNHEY, CDR2 SVGAGI. The CDR3 extends over 13 amino acids. The CDR3 coding sequence is TGTGCCAGCAAACGGGGTAGCTCCTACGAGCAGTACTTC. Translating it yields CASKRGSSYEQYF.